This TCR beta chain appears in the sequencing data of a study of T cell responses to AZD1222 COVID-19 vaccine. Whole-study results and caveats: White British people made up most donors, females outnumbered males, and clonal diversity was possibly underestimated. Epitopes outside B.1.351 and B.1.1.7 mutated regions reportedly drew nearly half of spike TCRs. After two AZD1222 doses, spike-specific TCR breadth and depth rose versus day 0. Vaccine-associated CD4 TCRs ranged over spike, dominating at 160-218 and 743-854.

Generated by immunoSEQ multiplex PCR, the TCRdb table keeps only in-frame clones and is missing some. Of 95,000 to 150,000 clones listed, about 90% are singletons. For this clone: The antigen is unknown.

Sequenced material: peripheral blood, taken on day 0 of AZD1222 vaccination. The sequence was obtained from an adult in good health.

The CDR3 DNA sequence: TGTGCCAGCCGTAGCCCAGCCTACGAGCAGTACGTC. Translation gives CASRSPAYEQYV. The chain combines TRBV27 with TRBJ2-7; D ambiguous. The CDR3 has 12 amino acids. Trimming pared 8 bases from V and 2 bases from J, leaving 10 bases between. CDR1 MNHEY and CDR2 SMNVEV come from the germline V gene (reference sequence).